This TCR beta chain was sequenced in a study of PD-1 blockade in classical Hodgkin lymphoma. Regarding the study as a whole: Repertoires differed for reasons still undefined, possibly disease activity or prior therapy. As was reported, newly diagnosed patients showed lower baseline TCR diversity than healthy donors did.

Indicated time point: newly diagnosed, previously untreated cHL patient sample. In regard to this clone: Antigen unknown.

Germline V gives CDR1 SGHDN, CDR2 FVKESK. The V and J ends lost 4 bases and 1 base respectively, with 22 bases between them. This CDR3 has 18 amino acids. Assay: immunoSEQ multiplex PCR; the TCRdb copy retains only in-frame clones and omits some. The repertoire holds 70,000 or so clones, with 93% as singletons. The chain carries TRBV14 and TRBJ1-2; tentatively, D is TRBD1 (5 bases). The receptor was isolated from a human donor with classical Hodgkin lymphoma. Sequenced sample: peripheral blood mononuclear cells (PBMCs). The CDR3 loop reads CASSLLPTSLGVNYGYTF. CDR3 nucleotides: TGTGCCAGCAGCCTTCTACCGACCTCATTAGGGGTTAACTATGGCTACACCTTC.